One T cell receptor beta chain is described in this entry. Its antigen specificity is not known. No base qualities exist here, and no much larger clone lies one base off it. The trial excluded patients who had a history of autoimmune disease or were on systemic immunosuppression. Peripheral blood for TCR sequencing was collected from all dose cohorts at baseline, on cycle 4 day 1, and on cycle 7 day 1. The samples were taken from a phase I, first-in-human, multicenter, open-label dose-escalation trial of ivuxolimab. The trial enrolled adults with locally advanced or metastatic head and neck squamous cell, hepatocellular, melanoma or renal cell carcinoma. Before TCR sequencing, CD4+ T cells and CD8+ T cells from peripheral blood were sorted into separate populations. This specimen belongs to a study of OX40 agonist ivuxolimab in advanced cancers. With regard to the full study: Ivuxolimab was an agonistic, fully human IgG2 monoclonal antibody directed against OX40 (CD134), a costimulatory receptor. Intravenous ivuxolimab was administered to patients every 2 weeks at six dose levels: 0.01, 0.1, 0.3, 1.5, 3 and 10 mg/kg. Among the roughly 54 dose-escalation patients, approximately 20 had hepatocellular carcinoma, approximately 15 melanoma, 9 renal cell carcinoma and 9 head and neck cancer. A male proportion of 70% to 90% and a mean age of around 60 years, ranging from 23 to 79, were recorded for the dose-escalation cohort. Patients were allowed to have had prior anti-PD-1, anti-PD-L1 or anti-CTLA-4 therapy, and approximately 40% of the dose-escalation patients had been treated with checkpoint inhibitors. Partial responses were achieved by three dose-escalation patients, of whom one had hepatocellular carcinoma and two had cutaneous melanoma. Peripheral TCRbeta sequencing was intended to test whether TCR sequence diversity was altered and clonal T-cell expansion was caused by ivuxolimab. The paper covers the monotherapy dose-escalation part of the phase I ivuxolimab trial, which included N of about 50 patients.

To sequence the TCRbeta CDR3 region, genomic DNA was isolated from the sorted cells. TCRbeta CDR3 regions were sequenced using the immunoSEQ Assay. Sourced from immuneACCESS, this table was stored by TCRdb with only in-frame sequences that have V and J called. A share of the clones is absent; for the studies checked, an unresolved V gene accounts for under half, and the remainder has no known explanation. Present in this sample are about 41,000 clones, about 91% of which were seen just once. The ten largest clones take up over 20% of the sample. Here is what the overall study found, with its caveats: Antigen specificity was not determined for the clonally expanded peripheral T cells. Low levels of normalized T-cell clonal expansion were also seen in some patients who did not respond. In the 0.1-3.0 mg/kg groups, partial responders were among the patients with the lowest normalized peripheral clonal expansion, particularly in CD8+ T cells. Clonal expansion of both CD4+ and CD8+ blood T cells was observed from baseline to week 6 at doses 0.1 to 3.0 mg/kg. After ivuxolimab, expanded clones were on average more numerous among CD8+ T cells than among CD4+ T cells.

Including the terminal cysteine and phenylalanine, the CDR3 comprises 11 residues. CDR3 DNA only is kept here, 33 bases in frame from base 1. The V and J ends are trimmed by 8 bases and 7 bases, leaving 12 bases between them. CDR1 and CDR2 are drawn from the germline V gene (reference sequence): GTSNPN, SVGIG. The chain uses TRBV30 and TRBJ2-1, with the D gene too uncertain to name. The sample consisted of CD4+ or CD8+ T cells sorted from blood, taken in a trial of the OX40 agonist ivuxolimab. This sequence was found in an adult with an advanced solid tumor such as melanoma, head and neck, liver or kidney cancer. CDR3 reads: CAVYVGNEQFF. The DNA reads TGTGCCGTCTACGTAGGGAATGAGCAGTTCTTC.